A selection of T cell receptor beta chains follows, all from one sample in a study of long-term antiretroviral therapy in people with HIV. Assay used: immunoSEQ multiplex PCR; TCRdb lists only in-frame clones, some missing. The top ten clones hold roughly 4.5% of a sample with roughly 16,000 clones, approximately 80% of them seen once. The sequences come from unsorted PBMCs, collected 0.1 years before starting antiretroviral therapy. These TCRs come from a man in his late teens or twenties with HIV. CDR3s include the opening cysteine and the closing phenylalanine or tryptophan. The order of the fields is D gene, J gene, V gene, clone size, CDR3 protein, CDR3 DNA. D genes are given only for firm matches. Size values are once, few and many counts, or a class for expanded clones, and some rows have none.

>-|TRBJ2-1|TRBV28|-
CASRRKRGYNEQFF
TGTGCCAGCAGGAGAAAAAGGGGTTACAATGAGCAGTTCTTC
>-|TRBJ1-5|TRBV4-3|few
CASSQGTAAWGNQPQHF
TGCGCCAGCAGCCAAGGGACCGCGGCATGGGGCAATCAGCCCCAGCATTTT
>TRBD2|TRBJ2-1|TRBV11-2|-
CASSLRSAGRASEQFF
TGTGCCAGCAGCTTAAGGTCTGCGGGGAGGGCCAGTGAGCAGTTCTTC
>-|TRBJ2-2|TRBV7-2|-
CASSLQGGPNTGELFF
TGTGCCAGCAGCTTACAAGGAGGGCCGAACACCGGGGAGCTGTTTTTT
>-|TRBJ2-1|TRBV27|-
CASHRGGGRSYNEQFF
TGTGCCAGCCATAGGGGCGGAGGTAGGTCCTACAATGAGCAGTTCTTC
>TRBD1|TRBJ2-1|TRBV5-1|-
CASSKGQGYDEQFF
TGCGCCAGCAGCAAGGGACAGGGGTATGATGAGCAGTTCTTC
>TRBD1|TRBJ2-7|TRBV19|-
CASRDSTYEQYF
TGTGCCAGCCGGGACAGTACCTACGAGCAGTACTTC
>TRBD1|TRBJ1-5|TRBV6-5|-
CASSAGQGRNQPRHF
TGTGCCAGCAGCGCCGGACAGGGGAGGAATCAGCCCCGGCATTTT
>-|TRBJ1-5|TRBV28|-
CASSGLYSNQPQHF
TGTGCCAGCAGTGGCCTTTATAGCAATCAGCCCCAGCATTTT
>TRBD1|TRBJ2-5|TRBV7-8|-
CASSGTGEETQYF
TGTGCCAGCAGCGGGACAGGGGAAGAGACCCAGTACTTC
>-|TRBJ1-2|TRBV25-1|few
CASTGVYGYTF
TGTGCCAGCACCGGGGTCTATGGCTACACCTTC
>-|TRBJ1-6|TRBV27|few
CASSFGTPNSPLHF
TGTGCCAGCAGTTTCGGGACGCCTAATTCACCCCTCCACTTT
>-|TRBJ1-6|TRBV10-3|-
CAISLAPYNSPLHF
TGTGCCATCAGTTTAGCACCCTATAATTCACCCCTCCACTTT
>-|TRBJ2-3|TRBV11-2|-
CASSLVADTQYF
TGTGCCAGCAGCTTAGTTGCAGATACGCAGTATTTT
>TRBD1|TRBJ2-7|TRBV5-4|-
CASSSGQGAYEQYF
TGTGCCAGCAGCTCCGGACAGGGCGCATACGAGCAGTACTTC
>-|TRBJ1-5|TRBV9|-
CASSVSDSNQPQHF
TGTGCCAGCAGCGTCTCGGACAGTAATCAGCCCCAGCATTTT
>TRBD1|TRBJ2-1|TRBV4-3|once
CASSQVTGTGRSSYNEQFF
TGCGCCAGCAGCCAAGTAACTGGGACAGGGCGTAGCTCCTACAATGAGCAGTTCTTC
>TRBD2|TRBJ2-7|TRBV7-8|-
CASSLSAGGYEQYF
TGTGCCAGCAGCTTATCAGCGGGAGGCTACGAGCAGTACTTC